Below, one TCR beta chain is given with its context. The data derive from a study of graft-versus-host responses after intestinal transplantation. The CDR3 is 16 amino acids. CDR1 is LGHNA and CDR2 is YNFKEQ in the germline V gene. With 3 bases removed from V and 2 bases from J, the gap between germline ends came to 16 bases. The table came from immunoSEQ multiplex PCR; TCRdb's copy has only in-frame clones and leaves some out. Among about 98,000 clones listed, roughly 83% were seen once. Sequenced material: PBMCs, taken 255 days after intestinal transplant. The source is a human patient who received an intestinal transplant, so some T cells may come from the graft donor. The chain carries TRBV4-2 and TRBJ2-5; possibly TRBD2 for D (6 bases). The CDR3 protein is CASSQAGAGEQETQYF. Written as DNA, the CDR3 is TGTGCCAGCAGCCAGGCTGGAGCGGGCGAACAAGAGACCCAGTACTTC.